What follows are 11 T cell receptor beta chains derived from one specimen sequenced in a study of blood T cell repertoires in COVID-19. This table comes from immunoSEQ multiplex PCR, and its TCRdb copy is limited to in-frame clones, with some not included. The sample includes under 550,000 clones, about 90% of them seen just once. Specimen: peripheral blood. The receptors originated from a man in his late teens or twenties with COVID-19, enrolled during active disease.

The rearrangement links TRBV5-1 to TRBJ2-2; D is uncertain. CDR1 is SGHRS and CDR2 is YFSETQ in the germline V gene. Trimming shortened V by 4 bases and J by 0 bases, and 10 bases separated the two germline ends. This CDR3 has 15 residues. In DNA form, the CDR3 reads TGCGCCAGCAGCAACGCCGGGTCGAACACCGGGGAGCTGTTTTTT. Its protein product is CASSNAGSNTGELFF.

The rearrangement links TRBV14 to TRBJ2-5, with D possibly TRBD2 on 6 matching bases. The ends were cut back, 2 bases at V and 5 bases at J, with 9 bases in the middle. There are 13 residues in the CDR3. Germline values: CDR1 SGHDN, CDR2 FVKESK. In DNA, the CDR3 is TGTGCCAGCAGCCAATCCAGCGGGGAGACCCAGTACTTC. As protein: CASSQSSGETQYF.

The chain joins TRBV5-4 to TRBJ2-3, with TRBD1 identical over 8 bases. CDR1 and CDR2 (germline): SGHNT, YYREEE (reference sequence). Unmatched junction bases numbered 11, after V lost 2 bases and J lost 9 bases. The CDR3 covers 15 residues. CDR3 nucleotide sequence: TGTGCCAGCAGCTTTGGTTGGCAGGGGGCGAACACGCAGTATTTT. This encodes CASSFGWQGANTQYF.

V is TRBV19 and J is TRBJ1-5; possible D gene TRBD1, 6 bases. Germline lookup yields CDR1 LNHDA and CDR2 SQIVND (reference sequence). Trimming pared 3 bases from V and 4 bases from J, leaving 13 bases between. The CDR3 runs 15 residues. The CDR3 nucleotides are TGTGCCAGTAGTATCCGAGGACAGACTAATCAGCCCCAGCATTTT. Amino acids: CASSIRGQTNQPQHF.

The DNA for the CDR3 is TGTGCCAGCAGCTTTCAGGGCAGGGCTGGAAACACCATATATTTT. Its translation is CASSFQGRAGNTIYF. This chain uses TRBV13 with TRBJ1-3; the D gene is possibly TRBD1 (5 bases). This CDR3 is 15 amino acids long. The V end was cut by 3 bases, the J end by 2 bases, with 11 bases between. Germline CDR1 is PRHDT and CDR2 is FYEKMQ (reference sequence).

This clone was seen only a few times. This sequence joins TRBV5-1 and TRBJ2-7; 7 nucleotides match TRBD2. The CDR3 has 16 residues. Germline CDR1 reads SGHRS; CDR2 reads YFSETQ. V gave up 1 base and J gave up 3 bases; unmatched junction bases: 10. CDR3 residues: CASSLSPPSGFYEQYF. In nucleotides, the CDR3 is TGCGCCAGCAGCTTGTCACCTCCTAGCGGATTCTACGAGCAGTACTTC.

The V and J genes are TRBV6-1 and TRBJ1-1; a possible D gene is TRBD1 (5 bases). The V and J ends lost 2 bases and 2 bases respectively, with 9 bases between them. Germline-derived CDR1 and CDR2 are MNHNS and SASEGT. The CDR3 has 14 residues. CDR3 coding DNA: TGTGCCAGCAGTGAACGGACAAAAAACACTGAAGCTTTCTTT. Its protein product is CASSERTKNTEAFF.

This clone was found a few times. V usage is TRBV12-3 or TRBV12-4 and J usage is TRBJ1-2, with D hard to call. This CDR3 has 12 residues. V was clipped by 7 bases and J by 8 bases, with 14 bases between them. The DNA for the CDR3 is TGTGCCAGCAACCTCGAGATGAGGGGCTACACCTTC. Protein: CASNLEMRGYTF.

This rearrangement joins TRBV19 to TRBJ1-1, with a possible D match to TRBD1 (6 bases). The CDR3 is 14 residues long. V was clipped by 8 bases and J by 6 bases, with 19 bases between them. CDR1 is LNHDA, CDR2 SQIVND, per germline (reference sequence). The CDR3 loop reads CASRAGDRRPEAFF. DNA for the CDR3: TGTGCCAGTCGGGCAGGGGACCGGAGACCTGAAGCTTTCTTT.

The CDR3 region is CASSSLTGTAYEQYF. The CDR3 nucleotides read TGTGCCAGCAGTTCCTTAACCGGGACAGCCTACGAGCAGTACTTC. The rearrangement joins TRBV27 to TRBJ2-7, with 7 bases identical to TRBD1. Germline V gene data show CDR1 as MNHEY and CDR2 as SMNVEV (reference sequence). This CDR3 is 15 amino acids long. V was pared by 4 bases and J by 2 bases, with 8 bases of the junction left unmatched.

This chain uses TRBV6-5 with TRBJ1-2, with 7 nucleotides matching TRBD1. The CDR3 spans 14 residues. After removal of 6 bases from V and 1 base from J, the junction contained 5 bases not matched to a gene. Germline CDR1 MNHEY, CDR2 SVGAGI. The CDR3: CASRTGQINYGYTF. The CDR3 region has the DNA TGTGCCAGCAGAACGGGACAGATTAACTATGGCTACACCTTC.